A single TCR beta chain is shown here with its context. Germline CDR1 and CDR2: SGDLS and YYNGEE. The CDR3 is 16 residues long. The V segment lost 3 bases and the J segment 8 bases; nucleotides outside the gene matches: 10. This sample is drawn from a study of technical replicates of blood from several donors. This table comes from immunoSEQ multiplex PCR, and its TCRdb copy is limited to in-frame clones, with some not included. The data show about 82,000 clones, around 94% seen once. This clonotype originated in a human donor in good health. Sequenced material: T cells isolated from PBMCs. This chain uses TRBV9 with TRBJ1-3, with 11 positions matching TRBD1. This CDR3 reads CASSARGQGVLDTIYF. The CDR3 DNA follows: TGTGCCAGCAGCGCCAGGGGACAGGGGGTTCTCGACACCATATATTTT. Variable domain in full (rest from reference TRBV9 and TRBJ1-3): DSGVTQTPKHLITATGQRVTLRCSPRSGDLSVYWYQQSLDQGLQFLIQYYNGEERAKGNILERFSAQQFPDLHSELNLSSLELGDSALYFCASSARGQGVLDTIYFGEGSWLTVV.